Below are 16 T cell receptor beta chains sequenced from a single sample in a study of glioma-infiltrating T cells after dendritic cell vaccination. Time point meaning: after dendritic cell vaccination, including at tumor progression/relapse. Only in-frame clones appear in the TCRdb table, and some are missing; sequencing was by immunoSEQ multiplex PCR. The repertoire consists of some 99,000 clones, with 65% to 85% occurring once and the leading ten covering approximately 5.5%. Sequencing was performed on blood, taken after dendritic cell vaccination. The receptors here all came from a human donor with glioblastoma.

The chain employs TRBV6-5 and TRBJ1-5; 11 bases map to TRBD1. Germline V lookup: CDR1 MNHEY, CDR2 SVGAGI. V gave up 5 bases and J gave up 6 bases; unmatched junction bases: 6. CDR3 length equals 15 residues. CDR3 bases: TGTGCCAGCAGTCCACTCGGGACAGGGGGTCAGCCCCAGCATTTT. This translates into CASSPLGTGGQPQHF.

This clone was counted only a few times. This sequence joins TRBV2 and TRBJ1-1; tentative D call: TRBD1 (6 bases). The CDR3 is made up of 12 amino acids. V lost 6 bases, J lost 10 bases, and 15 bases lay in between. Germline CDR1 SNHLY, CDR2 FYNNEI. The DNA of the CDR3 is TGTGCCAGCAGCTCACAGGGCTCAGTAGCTTTCTTT. Residues: CASSSQGSVAFF.

The chain has TRBV5-1 and TRBJ2-2, with D possibly being TRBD2 (5 bases). V was pared by 6 bases and J by 2 bases, with 14 bases between. This CDR3 is 15 amino acids long. The germline gives CDR1 SGHRS, CDR2 YFSETQ. CDR3 amino acids: CASKVGSFNTGELFF. Written as DNA, the CDR3 is TGCGCCAGCAAAGTGGGGAGCTTCAACACCGGGGAGCTGTTTTTT.

This clone was counted once. The chain carries TRBV28 and TRBJ1-1; D uncertain. The V end lost 3 bases, the J end lost 1 base, and 12 bases lay between the germline ends. The CDR3 has 15 amino acids. The germline V gene encodes CDR1 MDHEN and CDR2 SYDVKM. CDR3 protein: CASSFVRWQNTEAFF. The CDR3 DNA sequence: TGTGCCAGCAGTTTTGTCAGGTGGCAGAACACTGAAGCTTTCTTT.

This clone was detected a few times. The rearrangement links TRBV10-3 to TRBJ2-7, with 9 bases that match TRBD1. The CDR3 runs 14 residues. V shed 4 bases, J shed 0 bases, and the junction held 1 base outside the gene matches. CDR1 is ENHRY and CDR2 is SYGVKD in the germline V gene. CDR3 in DNA: TGTGCCATCAGTGGACAGGGGGGCTCCTACGAGCAGTACTTC. Protein product: CAISGQGGSYEQYF.

This chain connects TRBV10-3 to TRBJ2-1; 8 positions agree with TRBD2. Germline V gene data show CDR1 as ENHRY and CDR2 as SYGVKD. The CDR3 totals 18 residues. V dropped 4 bases and J dropped 3; count of bases not matched to a gene: 14. The CDR3 sequence: CAISGSREGSGGYNEQFF. For the CDR3, the DNA is TGTGCCATCAGTGGTTCTCGGGAGGGGAGCGGGGGCTACAATGAGCAGTTCTTC.

The chain is built from TRBV19 and TRBJ1-5; the D gene is possibly TRBD1 (6 bases). Trimming took off 7 bases at V and 3 bases at J, with 16 bases between the two ends. This CDR3 is built from 15 residues. CDR1 and CDR2 from the germline V gene are LNHDA and SQIVND (reference sequence). CDR3 DNA sequence: TGTGCCAGTACCTTAGGAGGACAGCTCAATCAGCCCCAGCATTTT. This codes for CASTLGGQLNQPQHF.

The chain couples TRBV6-1 to TRBJ1-2; D gene unclear. The CDR3 contains 14 residues. Trimming removed 1 base at V and 1 base at J, with 7 bases between. Germline CDR1 and CDR2: MNHNS and SASEGT. The CDR3 sequence: CASSEGSDNYGYTF. In nucleotides, the CDR3 is TGTGCCAGCAGTGAAGGTTCAGATAACTATGGCTACACCTTC.

V gene TRBV5-4 combines with J gene TRBJ1-2; D uncertain. The CDR3 runs 14 residues. Per germline, CDR1 SGHNT and CDR2 YYREEE (reference sequence). V lost 3 bases to trimming and J lost 1 base, with 10 bases between them. The CDR3 spells CASSSWAFNYGYTF. The CDR3 DNA reads TGTGCCAGCAGCTCCTGGGCCTTTAACTATGGCTACACCTTC.

The chain uses TRBV5-5 and TRBJ1-5, with 9 bases matching TRBD1. CDR1 and CDR2 (germline): SGHKS, YYEKEE (reference sequence). The junction had 17 bases not matched to a gene; V was cut back by 4 bases and J by 6 bases. The CDR3 loop spans 18 amino acids. The CDR3 loop is CASSQYHRDRVVSQPQHF. In nucleotides, the CDR3 is TGTGCCAGCAGCCAATACCACCGGGACAGGGTAGTTAGTCAGCCCCAGCATTTT.

This clone was seen just once. This chain links TRBV19 with TRBJ2-7; TRBD2 matches 8 bases. V lost 6 bases and J lost 5; bases outside the gene matches: 12. Germline V gene sequence: CDR1 LNHDA, CDR2 SQIVND (reference sequence). The CDR3 is made up of 15 amino acids. CDR3 in DNA: TGTGCCAGTAGGAGAAGCGGGAGCCTCCCTAACGAGCAGTACTTC. This encodes CASRRSGSLPNEQYF.

The chain employs TRBV30 and TRBJ2-4; possibly TRBD1 for D (5 bases). The length of the CDR3 is 21 residues. The germline V and J ends were trimmed by 3 bases and 0 bases, with 30 bases remaining between them. The germline V gene has CDR1 GTSNPN and CDR2 SVGIG (reference sequence). Here the CDR3 DNA reads TGTGCCTGGAGGGACACAAGGTCAACGGCGTTAGGATCCATAGCCAAAAACATTCAGTACTTC. It encodes CAWRDTRSTALGSIAKNIQYF.

The genes are TRBV7-9 and TRBJ2-1; 8 bases agree with TRBD2. Germline values: CDR1 SEHNR, CDR2 FQNEAQ (reference sequence). The CDR3 contains 14 residues. V shed 10 bases, J shed 4 bases, and the junction held 9 bases outside the gene matches. The CDR3 loop is CATESGGWYNEQFF. CDR3 DNA sequence: TGTGCCACCGAGAGCGGGGGATGGTACAATGAGCAGTTCTTC.

The V call is TRBV19, the J call TRBJ1-2; 8 nucleotides align to TRBD1. V shed 6 bases and J 2 bases; nucleotides not matched to a gene: 11. Germline V gene sequence: CDR1 LNHDA, CDR2 SQIVND (reference sequence). The CDR3 length is 16 residues. The CDR3 is CASRTMGAGGNYGYTF. The CDR3 bases are TGTGCCAGTAGGACGATGGGGGCAGGGGGCAACTATGGCTACACCTTC.

The V gene is TRBV7-9, the J gene TRBJ2-7; D perhaps matches TRBD2 (5 bases). Trimming left V 1 base short and J 5 bases short, with 15 bases between. The germline CDR1 and CDR2 sequences are SEHNR and FQNEAQ (reference sequence). The CDR3 is 15 amino acids. The CDR3 DNA reads TGTGCCAGCAGCTTAGGTCTTGAGGGAGAGGACGAGCAGTACTTC. It codes for CASSLGLEGEDEQYF.

V gene TRBV18 combines with J gene TRBJ1-1; 7 bases fit TRBD1. CDR1 is KGHSH and CDR2 is LQKENI in the germline V gene. The CDR3 sequence is 14 residues long. After removal of 4 bases from V and 10 bases from J, the junction contained 12 bases not matched to a gene. The CDR3 protein is CASSLKPGQRSAFF. The CDR3 DNA reads as TGTGCCAGCTCACTTAAACCGGGACAGCGGTCAGCTTTCTTT.